This T cell receptor (beta chain) appears in the sequencing data of a study of T cell responses to AZD1222 COVID-19 vaccine (dated by TCRdb to the early 2020s). Broadly, across the study: A total of roughly 240 trial participants underwent TCR sequencing, of whom 207 received two doses of AZD1222 and 26 received two doses of the MenACWY control vaccine. Enrollment into the trials was organized by age into subgroups of 18-55, 56-69 and 70-plus years, and those subgroups contained roughly 150, 30 and 60 TCR-sequenced participants, respectively. General conclusions and limits of the study: No day 14 peak-response samples were available, so repertoires were characterized only after the peak T cell response. The 56-69-year group was small, and its depth increase did not reach significance, likely because of low power. A significant rise in spike-specific TCR breadth and depth was observed after two AZD1222 doses relative to day 0 and relative to MenACWY recipients. Conclusions about previously exposed vaccinees were limited because only 6 or 7 AZD1222 recipients were SARS-CoV-2 seropositive at baseline. The vaccine-associated CD4 TCRs covered the entire spike protein, and the dominant responses fell in regions 160-218 and 743-854. Most participants were white British and females outnumbered males, and the authors suggested that clonal diversity may have been underestimated. Nearly half of unique spike-specific TCRs reportedly recognized epitopes outside regions mutated in the B.1.351 and B.1.1.7 variants.

According to the study, the label for this sample's time point signals: baseline before first vaccination. This specimen's treatment or condition label, per the study, means: meningococcal conjugate vaccine given as trial control. The vaccinee samples were drawn from two UK trials, COV001 and COV002, one of which was a single-blind randomized controlled phase 2/3 trial testing AZD1222 (ChAdOx1 nCoV-19) in healthy adults. Trial participant PBMC samples were collected at day 0 and day 28 after the second dose for TCRbeta chain sequencing. On this clone: Its antigen has not been determined. Base qualities were left out, and no much larger clone turns up one base away.

The CDR3 regions of human TCRbeta chains were analyzed by immunosequencing. The study's processing was this. Repertoire TCRs were checked for matches against a reference library of SARS-CoV-2-specific TCRs that had been generated using the MIRA antigen-specificity platform. Breadth meant the fraction of unique TCRs that were SARS-CoV-2-associated, whereas depth meant the fraction of total T cells that were SARS-CoV-2-associated. Using the MIRA data, each spike-specific TCR was mapped to the spike region that the TCR reacts to and placed in a CD4 or CD8 class. Log10-transformed breadth and depth values were compared by one-way ANOVA with Sidak's multiple comparisons tests. TCRdb's version of the immuneACCESS table is confined to in-frame rearrangements and falls short of the full clone set. An unresolved V gene accounts for under half of the shortfall where checked; the remainder is of unknown origin. V and J calls and clone size come straight from that table; D and trimming were deduced from the DNA. The sample table shows 120,000 to 150,000 clones, and 80% to 95% are seen once. The ten largest clones capture about 3% of the sample.

Sequences SGHDT (CDR1) and YYEEEE (CDR2) are obtained from the germline V gene. Taken from cysteine to phenylalanine, the CDR3 has 17 residues. The retained sequence is limited to the CDR3, 51 bases, with the frame set at the first base. V drops 0 bases and J drops 0 bases, leaving 13 bases in between. The specimen comprised peripheral blood, sampled on day 0 of MenACWY control vaccination. This clonotype originated in an adult in good health. This chain joins TRBV5-6 to TRBJ1-3; the D segment cannot be called with confidence. For the CDR3, the sequence is CASSLGSLTISGNTIYF. The DNA sequence is TGTGCCAGCAGCTTGGGTTCGCTGACCATCTCTGGAAACACCATATATTTT.